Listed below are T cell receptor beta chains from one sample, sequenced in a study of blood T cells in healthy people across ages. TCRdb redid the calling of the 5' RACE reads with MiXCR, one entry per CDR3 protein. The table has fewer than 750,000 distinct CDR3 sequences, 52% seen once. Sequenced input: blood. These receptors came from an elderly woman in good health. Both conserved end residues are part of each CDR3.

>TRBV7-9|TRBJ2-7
CASSLGVGYYEQYF
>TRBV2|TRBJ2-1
CASRYRGLNEQFF
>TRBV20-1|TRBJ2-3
CSASPKGQYTDTQYF
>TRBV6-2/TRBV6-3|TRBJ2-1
CASSYSENRDEQFF
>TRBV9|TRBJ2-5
CASSVGGSGNNEQYF
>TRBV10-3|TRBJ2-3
CAISGLAGDTDTQYF
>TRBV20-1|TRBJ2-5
CSAPTSGRAKETQYF
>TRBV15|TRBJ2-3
CATSREGDRTDTQYF
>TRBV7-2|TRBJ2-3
CASTVTGLTFDTQYF
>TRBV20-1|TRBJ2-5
CSARERAGGTFGEQYF
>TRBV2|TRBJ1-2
CARALRGDWYTF
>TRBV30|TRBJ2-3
CAWTSGTDTQYF
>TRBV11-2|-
CASSFGDRGDIQYF
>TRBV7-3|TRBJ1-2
CTSSFFQGDGYTF
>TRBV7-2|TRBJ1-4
CASSPTYTRQGGLEKLLF
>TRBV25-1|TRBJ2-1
CASSEGGRFSYNEQFF
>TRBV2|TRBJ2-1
CASSGGPGLLGDEQFF
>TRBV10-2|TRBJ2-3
CASSEARPQYF
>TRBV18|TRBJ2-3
CASSPADTRYF
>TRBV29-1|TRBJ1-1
CSGGGPIVNTEAFF
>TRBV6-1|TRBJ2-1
CASSHVASGAPILGGNEQFF
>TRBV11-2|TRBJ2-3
CAGSLLAGADTQYF
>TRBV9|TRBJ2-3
CASSVDYISTDTQYF
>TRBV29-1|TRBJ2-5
CSGEDPGETQYF
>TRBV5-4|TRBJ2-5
CASSDDRQETQYF
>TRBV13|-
CASSLLQGAGETQYF
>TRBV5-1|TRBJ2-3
CASSPRLGGDTQYF
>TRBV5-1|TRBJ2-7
CASSLRGLAGVHEQYF
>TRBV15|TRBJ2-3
CATSRGYLADTQYF
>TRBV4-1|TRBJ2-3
CASSQAVRVGSPTDTQYF
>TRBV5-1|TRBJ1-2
CASSADRVYYGYTF
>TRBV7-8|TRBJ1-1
CASKLRGGHTEAFF